This entry concerns a single T cell receptor beta chain. Its matching antigen is unknown. The sample is drawn from a study of T cell responses to AZD1222 COVID-19 vaccine. Study summary: Combined were second doses at about 4 or about 12 weeks.

Only in-frame clones appear in the TCRdb table, and some are missing; sequencing was by immunoSEQ multiplex PCR. The table has 90,000 to 95,000 clones, approximately 90% seen once. General study points: Donors were chiefly white British, with a greater number of females, and clonal diversity was perhaps underestimated. Variant regions that are unmutated are reportedly the target of nearly half of spike-specific TCRs. Baseline antibody screening turned up just a handful of seropositive AZD1222 recipients.

From germline, CDR1 is MDHEN and CDR2 SYDVKM. Trimming removed 7 bases from V and 5 bases from J; junction bases left unmatched: 7. This CDR3 comprises 13 residues. This material consisted of peripheral blood, taken on day 0 of AZD1222 vaccination. The source of this sequence is an adult in good health. This rearrangement joins TRBV28 to TRBJ1-2, with 7 bases fitting TRBD1. This chain's CDR3 is CASNGGGRYGYTF. Here the CDR3 DNA reads TGTGCCAGCAACGGAGGGGGCCGTTATGGCTACACCTTC.